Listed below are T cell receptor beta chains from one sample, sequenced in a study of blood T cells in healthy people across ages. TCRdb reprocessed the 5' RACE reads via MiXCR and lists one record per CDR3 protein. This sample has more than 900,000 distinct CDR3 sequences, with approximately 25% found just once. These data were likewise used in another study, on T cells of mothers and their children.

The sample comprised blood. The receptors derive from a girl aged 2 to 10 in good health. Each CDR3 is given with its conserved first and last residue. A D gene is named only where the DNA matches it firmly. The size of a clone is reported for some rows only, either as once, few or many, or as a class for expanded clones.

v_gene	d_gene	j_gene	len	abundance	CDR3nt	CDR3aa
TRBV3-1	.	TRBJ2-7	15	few	TGTGCCAGCAGCCAATCTCCCTCGGACCTAAGGGAGCAGTACTTC	CASSQSPSDLREQYF
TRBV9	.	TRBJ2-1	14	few	TGTGCCAGCAGCGCAGGGCAGTCCTACAATGAGCAGTTCTTC	CASSAGQSYNEQFF
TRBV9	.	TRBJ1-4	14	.	TGTGCCAGCAGCTCCGCAGGAGATACAGAAAAACTGTTTTTT	CASSSAGDTEKLFF
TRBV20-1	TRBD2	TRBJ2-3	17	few	TGCAGTGCTTGTCGGACTAGCGGGGGGGCGTTAACAGATACGCAGTATTTT	CSACRTSGGALTDTQYF
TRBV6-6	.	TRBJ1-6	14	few	TGTGCCAGCAGTTACGGGCAGAATAATTCACCCCTCCACTTT	CASSYGQNNSPLHF
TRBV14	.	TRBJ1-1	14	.	TGTGCCAGCAGCCAAGCGGGTGGGTGGGGTGAAGCTTTCTTT	CASSQAGGWGEAFF
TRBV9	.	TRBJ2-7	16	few	TGTGCCAGCAGCGTACCGTGGGGAAAGGTTCCCTACGAGCAGTACTTC	CASSVPWGKVPYEQYF
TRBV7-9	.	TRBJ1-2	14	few	TGTGCCAGCAGCTTAGCAGGGGCTTACTATGGCTACACCTTC	CASSLAGAYYGYTF
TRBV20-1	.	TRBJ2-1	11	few	TGCAGTGCTCAGGACGTCCATGAGCAGTTCTTC	CSAQDVHEQFF
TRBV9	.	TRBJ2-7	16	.	TGTGCCAGCAGCGCCGGTGGGGCTAGCGCGGCCTACGAGCAGTACTTC	CASSAGGASAAYEQYF
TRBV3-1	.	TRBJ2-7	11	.	TGTGCCAGCAGCGATATGAGGGAGCAGTACTTC	CASSDMREQYF
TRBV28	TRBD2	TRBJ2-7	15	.	TGTGCCAGCAGTGGTCTAGCGGGAGTTACCTACGAGCAGTACTTC	CASSGLAGVTYEQYF
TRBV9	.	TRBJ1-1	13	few	TGTGCCAGCAGCGCATGGGAGAACACTGAAGCTTTCTTT	CASSAWENTEAFF
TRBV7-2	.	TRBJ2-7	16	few	TGTGCCAGCAGCTTACCCGCGGGGCGTTTAAGCTACGAGCAGTACTTC	CASSLPAGRLSYEQYF
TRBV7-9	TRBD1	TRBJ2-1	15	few	TGTGCCAGCAGCTTAAGGACAGGGGGCCTCAATGAGCAGTTCTTC	CASSLRTGGLNEQFF
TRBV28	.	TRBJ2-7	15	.	TGTGCCAGCAGTTTAGCCCGTCCGGGGTCTTACGAGCAGTACTTC	CASSLARPGSYEQYF
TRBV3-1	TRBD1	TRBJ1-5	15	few	TGTGCCAGCAGCCGCAAACAGGGGGCAGGTCAGCCCCAGCATTTT	CASSRKQGAGQPQHF
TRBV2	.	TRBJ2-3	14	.	TGTGCCAGCAGTACGGGTTCGAGCACAGATACGCAGTATTTT	CASSTGSSTDTQYF
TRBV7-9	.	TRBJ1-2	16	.	TGTGCCAGCAGCTTGGTATCTGGGGATTGGAACTATGGCTACACCTTC	CASSLVSGDWNYGYTF
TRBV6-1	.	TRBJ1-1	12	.	TGTGCCAGCAGTGCAGCGGCAACTGAAGCTTTCTTT	CASSAAATEAFF
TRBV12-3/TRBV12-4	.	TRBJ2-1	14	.	TGTGCCAGCATTACCATGGGGGGCAGTTATGAGCAGTTCTTC	CASITMGGSYEQFF
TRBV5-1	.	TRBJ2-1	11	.	TGCGCCAGCATTGGAGTCCGTGAGCAGTTCTTC	CASIGVREQFF
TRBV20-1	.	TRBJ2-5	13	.	TGCAGTGCCACCGGATCGTACCAAGAGACCCAGTACTTC	CSATGSYQETQYF
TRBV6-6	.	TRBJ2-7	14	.	TGTGCCAGCACCCCACTGGCCAGCTCCTACGAGCAGTACTTC	CASTPLASSYEQYF
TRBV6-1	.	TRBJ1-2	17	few	TGTGCCAGCAGTGAAGCGCTTCTGGACCCTACCGACTATGGCTACACCTTC	CASSEALLDPTDYGYTF
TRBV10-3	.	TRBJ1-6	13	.	TGTGCCATCAGTGAGGCCACAAACTCACCCCTCCACTTT	CAISEATNSPLHF
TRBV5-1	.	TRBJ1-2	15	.	TGCGCCAGCAGCTTGGGTCAGGCGGGTGTCTATGGCTACACCTTC	CASSLGQAGVYGYTF
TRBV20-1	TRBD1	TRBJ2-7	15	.	TGCAGTGATAGAGATTGGGACAGGGAATCCTACGAGCAGTACTTC	CSDRDWDRESYEQYF
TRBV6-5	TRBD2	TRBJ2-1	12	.	TGTGCCAGCAGGCGACTAGCCGGCGAGCAGTTCTTC	CASRRLAGEQFF
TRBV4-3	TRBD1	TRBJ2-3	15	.	TGCGCCAGCAGCTCCTCCAGGGGGAGCACAGATACGCAGTATTTT	CASSSSRGSTDTQYF
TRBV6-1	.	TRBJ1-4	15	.	TGTGCCAGCAGTGAAGGAGGGACCACAAATGAAAAACTGTTTTTT	CASSEGGTTNEKLFF
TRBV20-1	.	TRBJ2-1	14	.	TGCAGTGCGCTAAGGACTACAAGCTACAATGAGCAGTTCTTC	CSALRTTSYNEQFF
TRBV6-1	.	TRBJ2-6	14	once	TGTGCCAGCAGTGATGGCATTGGGGCCAACGTCCTGACTTTC	CASSDGIGANVLTF
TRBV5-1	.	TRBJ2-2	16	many	TGCGCCAGCAGCCTTACAGGTCTCGCGAACACCGGGGAGCTGTTTTTT	CASSLTGLANTGELFF
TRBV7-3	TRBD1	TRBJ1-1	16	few	TGTGCCAGCAGCCTTACAGGGGGCCGGTTGGGCACTGAAGCTTTCTTT	CASSLTGGRLGTEAFF
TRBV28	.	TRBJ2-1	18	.	TGTGCCATCGCTACGATAAACGCCGGGACAAGCTCCTACAATGAGCAGTTCTTC	CAIATINAGTSSYNEQFF
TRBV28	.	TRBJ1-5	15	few	TGTGCCAGCAGTTTAAGGGACATCGGAAGTCAGCCCCAGCATTTT	CASSLRDIGSQPQHF
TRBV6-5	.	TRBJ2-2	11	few	TGTGCCAGCAGTTATTTAGGGGAGCTGTTTTTT	CASSYLGELFF
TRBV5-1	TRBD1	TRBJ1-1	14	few	TGCGCCAGCGGCTTGGCACAGGGGGCCGGTGAAGCTTTCTTT	CASGLAQGAGEAFF
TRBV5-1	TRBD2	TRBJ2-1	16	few	TGCGCCAGCAGCTCAGTGGGACTAGCGGGGAACAATGAGCAGTTCTTC	CASSSVGLAGNNEQFF
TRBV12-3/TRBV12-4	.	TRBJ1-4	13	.	TGTGCCAGCAGTCCTACGGGACAAGGAAAACTGTTTTTT	CASSPTGQGKLFF
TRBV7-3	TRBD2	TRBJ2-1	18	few	TGTGCCAGCAGCTTCCCGACTAGCGGGGCACGTTCCTACAATGAGCAGTTCTTC	CASSFPTSGARSYNEQFF
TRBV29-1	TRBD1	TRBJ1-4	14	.	TGCAGCGTTCTTCCGACAGGGTGGGGTGAAAAACTGTTTTTT	CSVLPTGWGEKLFF
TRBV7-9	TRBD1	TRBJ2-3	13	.	TGTGCCAGCGAGGGACAGGGCACAGATACGCAGTATTTT	CASEGQGTDTQYF
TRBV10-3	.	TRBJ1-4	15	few	TGTGCCATCAGTGAGTCTTCAGGGGTAGAAGAAAAACTGTTTTTT	CAISESSGVEEKLFF
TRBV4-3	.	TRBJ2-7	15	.	TGCGCCAGCAGCCAAGATAAGGCAGGGTCTTGCGAGCAGTACTTC	CASSQDKAGSCEQYF
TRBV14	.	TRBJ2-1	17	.	TGTGCCAGCAGCCAAGACGTACTGGCGGCCTCTTACAATGAGCAGTTCTTC	CASSQDVLAASYNEQFF
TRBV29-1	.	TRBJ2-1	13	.	TGCAGCGTTGCCAGGGTGCTCGACAATGAGCAGTTCTTC	CSVARVLDNEQFF
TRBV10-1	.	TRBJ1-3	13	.	TGCGCCAGCAGTGAGTACTCTGGAAACACCATATATTTT	CASSEYSGNTIYF
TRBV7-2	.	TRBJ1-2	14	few	TGTGCCAGCACCCTCCGGAGACAGTACTATGGCTACACCTTC	CASTLRRQYYGYTF
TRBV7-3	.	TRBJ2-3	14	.	TGTGCCAGCAGCTTATGGGGCGCCACAGATACGCAGTATTTT	CASSLWGATDTQYF
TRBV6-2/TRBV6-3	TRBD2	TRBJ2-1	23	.	TGTGCCAGCAGTTATCTAGGGACTTTAAACGGCAGCGGGGGGGCCTTTGGTTACAATGAGCAGTTCTTC	CASSYLGTLNGSGGAFGYNEQFF